Each of the 26 T cell receptor beta chains below was sequenced from the same sample in a study of long-term antiretroviral therapy in people with HIV. Sequencing used immunoSEQ v3.0 at survey level. Repertoires were generated with immunoSEQ multiplex PCR, while TCRdb's copy carries only in-frame clones and drops some. The sample has 30,000 to 40,000 clones; nearly 95% are singletons. The input for sequencing was unsorted PBMCs, taken just over 5 years after starting antiretroviral therapy. The receptors shown here come from a woman in her fifties or sixties with HIV.

This chain joins TRBV30 and TRBJ2-3, with 7 positions matching TRBD1. This CDR3 spans 14 amino acids. CDR1 GTSNPN and CDR2 SVGIG come from the germline V gene (reference sequence). Trimming took 3 bases from V and 0 from J; bases not matched to a gene: 3. DNA of the CDR3: TGTGCCTGGAGGACAGGGCCCAGCACAGATACGCAGTATTTT. Translating it yields CAWRTGPSTDTQYF.

The CDR3 protein is CASSVRGTEAFF. The CDR3 coding sequence is TGTGCCAGCAGTGTTAGGGGGACTGAAGCTTTCTTT. This rearrangement joins TRBV2 to TRBJ1-1, with D tentatively TRBD1 (6 bases). Trimming left V 4 bases short and J 5 bases short, with 8 bases between. The CDR3 length is 12 residues. The germline gives CDR1 SNHLY, CDR2 FYNNEI.

The chain links TRBV6-1 to TRBJ2-5; 11 bases are shared with TRBD2. The end of the DNA fits TRBJ2-7 better, so the J call may be wrong. The CDR3 totals 14 residues. CDR1 and CDR2 from the germline V gene are MNHNS and SASEGT. The CDR3 DNA reads TGTGCCAGCAGGGTGACTAGCGGGGTAAGCGAGCAGTACTTC. Protein sequence: CASRVTSGVSEQYF.

The chain carries TRBV7-9 and TRBJ1-4, with 11 bases identical to TRBD1. The CDR3 length is 16 residues. Trimming took 3 bases from V and 8 from J; bases not matched to a gene: 8. The V gene's germline CDR1 is SEHNR and CDR2 FQNEAQ (reference sequence). CDR3 nucleotide sequence: TGTGCCAGCAGCTTCGGACAGGGGGCGCGACGGGAAAAACTGTTTTTT. Amino acid sequence: CASSFGQGARREKLFF.

The chain links TRBV7-8 to TRBJ1-5; D is ambiguous. This CDR3 region has 13 residues. Germline-derived CDR1 and CDR2 are SGHVS and FQNEAQ. V lost 3 bases, J lost 4 bases, and 7 bases lay in between. The CDR3 here is CASSFVINQPQHF. As DNA, the CDR3 is TGTGCCAGCAGCTTTGTCATTAATCAGCCCCAGCATTTT. Based on the CDR3 plus reference TRBV7-8 and TRBJ1-5, the full variable domain is GAGVSQSPRYKVAKRGQDVALRCDPISGHVSLFWYQQALGQGPEFLTYFQNEAQLDKSGLPSDRFFAERPEGSVSTLKIQRTQQEDSAVYLCASSFVINQPQHFGDGTRLSIL.

This chain uses TRBV2 with TRBJ1-6, with 7 bases fitting TRBD1. Germline V gene data show CDR1 as SNHLY and CDR2 as FYNNEI. Trimming took 10 bases from V and 9 from J; bases not matched to a gene: 12. The length of the CDR3 is 14 residues. The CDR3 sequence is CATEGGQMGSPLHF. In DNA form, the CDR3 reads TGTGCCACCGAGGGGGGACAGATGGGTTCACCCCTCCACTTT.

The rearrangement joins TRBV7-2 to TRBJ1-5; D is unresolved. Trimming pared 2 bases from V and 0 bases from J, leaving 8 bases between. From germline, CDR1 is SGHTA and CDR2 FQGNSA. This CDR3 spans 15 amino acids. In DNA form, the CDR3 reads TGTGCCAGCAGCTTAAGCCGGGTTAGCAATCAGCCCCAGCATTTT. Protein: CASSLSRVSNQPQHF.

V usage is TRBV11-3 and J usage is TRBJ2-3; D is possibly TRBD1 (7 bases). The CDR3 sequence is 15 residues long. The V and J ends lost 1 base and 0 bases respectively, with 8 bases between them. Germline values: CDR1 SGHNT, CDR2 YENEEA. This CDR3 is CASSLAGGSTDTQYF. In DNA form, the CDR3 reads TGTGCCAGCAGCTTAGCAGGGGGGAGCACAGATACGCAGTATTTT.

Here the CDR3 reads CASSDHAIVATNEKLFF. CDR3 DNA sequence: TGTGCCAGTAGTGACCACGCGATAGTTGCAACTAATGAAAAACTGTTTTTT. The chain uses TRBV19 and TRBJ1-4; D uncertain. CDR1 is LNHDA and CDR2 is SQIVND in the germline V gene (reference sequence). V was clipped by 5 bases and J by 0 bases, with 16 bases between them. The CDR3 has 17 amino acids.

In this sample, this clone turned up a few times. The V and J genes are TRBV2 and TRBJ1-6; D gene unclear. Trimming cost V 4 bases and J 13 bases, with 14 bases left between them. Germline V gene lookup returns CDR1 SNHLY and CDR2 FYNNEI. The CDR3 spans 13 residues. The CDR3 protein is CASSVLGELPLHF. CDR3 sequence (DNA): TGTGCCAGCAGTGTGCTCGGGGAGCTGCCCCTCCACTTT.

The rearrangement links TRBV5-8 to TRBJ2-2; 10 nucleotides agree with TRBD1. Germline V gene lookup returns CDR1 SGHTS and CDR2 YDEGEE. The CDR3 has 18 residues. V shed 3 bases, J shed 4 bases, and the junction held 12 bases outside the gene matches. Written as DNA, the CDR3 is TGTGCCAGCAGCTCCCGGGATAGTGGGACAGGGGCCACCGGGGAGCTGTTTTTT. Translated: CASSSRDSGTGATGELFF.

Only one count was recorded for this clone. The chain is built from TRBV6-5 and TRBJ1-6; TRBD1 might be the D (6 bases). The CDR3 is 15 amino acids. Trimming removed 4 bases at V and 10 bases at J, with 17 bases between. Looked up from germline, CDR1 is MNHEY and CDR2 is SVGAGI. The CDR3 sequence is CASSSVDRTGSPLHF. The CDR3, as DNA: TGTGCCAGCAGTTCCGTAGACAGGACGGGATCACCCCTCCACTTT.

A word on this clone: One junction end disagrees with the germline gene, perhaps due to a read error. The chain joins TRBV29-1 to TRBJ2-3; 12 nucleotides match TRBD2. Germline V gene data show CDR1 as SQVTM and CDR2 as ANQGSEA. The CDR3 is made up of 16 amino acids. CDR3 DNA: TGCAGCGTTGAAGTTCCTAGCGGGGGGGCCACACATACGCAGTATTTT. Translated, it gives CSVEVPSGGATHTQYF.

The chain has TRBV7-2 and TRBJ2-7, with D tentatively TRBD2 (6 bases). From germline, CDR1 is SGHTA and CDR2 FQGNSA. This CDR3 contains 15 residues. V was trimmed by 3 bases and J by 7 bases, leaving 19 bases between them. The CDR3 protein is CASSFRMRGLGEQYF. The CDR3 bases are TGTGCCAGCAGCTTCCGGATGCGGGGTTTGGGGGAGCAGTACTTC.

V gene TRBV5-4 combines with J gene TRBJ1-5; maybe TRBD1 (6 bases). Trimming removed 4 bases from V and 5 bases from J, with 10 bases in between. CDR1 and CDR2 from the germline V gene are SGHNT and YYREEE (reference sequence). This CDR3 contains 13 residues. The CDR3 region is CASSSGGDQPQHF. Here the CDR3 DNA reads TGTGCCAGCAGCAGCGGGGGCGATCAGCCCCAGCATTTT.

This chain connects TRBV6-4 to TRBJ1-2; 7 bases line up with TRBD1. Germline values: CDR1 MRHNA, CDR2 SNTAGT. The trim removed 6 bases at V and 4 bases at J, leaving 14 bases unmatched. CDR3 length: 16 amino acids. CDR3: CASRGLDRNGTYGYTF. The CDR3 DNA reads TGTGCCAGCAGGGGTTTGGACAGGAATGGTACCTATGGCTACACCTTC.

This clone was seen just once. V usage is TRBV12-5 and J usage is TRBJ1-6; 9 nucleotides align to TRBD1. Germline lookup yields CDR1 LGHNT and CDR2 FRNRAP. The CDR3 runs 14 residues. The V segment lost 5 bases and the J segment 4 bases; nucleotides outside the gene matches: 0. The CDR3 reads CASGGQGYNSPLHF. CDR3 nucleotide sequence: TGTGCTAGTGGTGGACAGGGGTATAATTCACCCCTCCACTTT.

This rearrangement joins TRBV2 to TRBJ2-1; 10 bases line up with TRBD1. The germline V gene has CDR1 SNHLY and CDR2 FYNNEI. CDR3 length: 16 amino acids. V dropped 1 base and J dropped 1; count of bases not matched to a gene: 1. The CDR3 protein is CASSEGDRGSYNEQFF. CDR3 DNA sequence: TGTGCCAGCAGTGAAGGGGACAGGGGTTCCTACAATGAGCAGTTCTTC. Looking up the rest from reference TRBV2 and TRBJ2-1 gives the full variable domain: EPEVTQTPSHQVTQMGQEVILRCVPISNHLYFYWYRQILGQKVEFLVSFYNNEISEKSEIFDDQFSVERPDGSNFTLKIRSTKLEDSAMYFCASSEGDRGSYNEQFFGPGTRLTVL.

The V gene is TRBV7-2, the J gene TRBJ1-2, with no clear D. The V gene's germline CDR1 is SGHTA and CDR2 FQGNSA. The CDR3 contains 15 residues. V was pared by 0 bases and J by 2 bases, with 10 bases between. The CDR3 bases are TGTGCCAGCAGCTTAGCCCGGGCGAGCAACTATGGCTACACCTTC. Its translation is CASSLARASNYGYTF.

This chain joins TRBV4-3 and TRBJ2-7; D possibly uses TRBD1 or TRBD2 (6 bases each). Germline loops: CDR1 LGHNA, CDR2 YSLEER. V was clipped by 3 bases and J by 2 bases, with 23 bases between them. The CDR3 spans 18 residues. The CDR3 DNA is TGCGCCAGCAGCCAGAGCACCGGGGGCGCAACCTACACCTACGAGCAGTACTTC. Protein sequence: CASSQSTGGATYTYEQYF.

This chain connects TRBV15 to TRBJ2-3; D not certain. The germline CDR1 and CDR2 sequences are LNHNV and YYDKDF (reference sequence). Trimming removed 0 bases at V and 4 bases at J, with 11 bases between. The length of the CDR3 is 15 residues. This CDR3 is CATSRDRPKADTQYF. The CDR3 DNA is TGTGCCACCAGCAGAGATCGACCTAAAGCAGATACGCAGTATTTT.

The chain couples TRBV5-6 to TRBJ2-6, with D perhaps matching TRBD1 (6 bases). CDR3 length: 16 amino acids. Per germline, CDR1 SGHDT and CDR2 YYEEEE. V lost 0 bases to trimming and J lost 1 base, with 8 bases between them. The CDR3 loop is CASSLVDRSGANVLTF. In DNA, the CDR3 is TGTGCCAGCAGCTTGGTGGACAGATCTGGGGCCAACGTCCTGACTTTC.

A single count supports this clone. The genes are TRBV6-1 and TRBJ2-2; no clear D. Germline V CDR1 and CDR2: MNHNS, SASEGT. Trimming shortened V by 5 bases and J by 0 bases, and 7 bases separated the two germline ends. This CDR3 region has 14 residues. DNA for the CDR3: TGTGCCAGCAGTCCGGCGCCGAACACCGGGGAGCTGTTTTTT. Translation gives CASSPAPNTGELFF.

This chain links TRBV7-8 with TRBJ1-5; a possible D gene is TRBD1 (5 bases). Trimming pared 3 bases from V and 4 bases from J, leaving 16 bases between. Germline loops: CDR1 SGHVS, CDR2 FQNEAQ. The CDR3 has 16 amino acids. The CDR3, as DNA: TGTGCCAGCAGCTTCTACGGGACCCAGGGAAATCAGCCCCAGCATTTT. Protein sequence: CASSFYGTQGNQPQHF.

The genes are TRBV2 and TRBJ1-6, with 9 positions matching TRBD1. The V and J ends lost 6 bases and 7 bases, in that order; junction bases with no gene match: 7. Looked up from germline, CDR1 is SNHLY and CDR2 is FYNNEI. This CDR3 spans 15 amino acids. The CDR3 sequence: CASRTTTGGNSPLHF. CDR3 bases: TGTGCCAGCAGGACTACGACAGGGGGAAATTCACCCCTCCACTTT. The variable domain in full, with the rest retrieved from reference TRBV2 and TRBJ1-6, is EPEVTQTPSHQVTQMGQEVILRCVPISNHLYFYWYRQILGQKVEFLVSFYNNEISEKSEIFDDQFSVERPDGSNFTLKIRSTKLEDSAMYFCASRTTTGGNSPLHFGNGTRLTVT.

The rearrangement uses TRBV18 and TRBJ1-1; TRBD1 agrees at 7 bases. This CDR3 is 15 amino acids long. CDR1 is KGHSH, CDR2 LQKENI, per germline. V trimming: 2 bases; J trimming: 0 bases; junction bases outside the gene matches: 3. CDR3 sequence (DNA): TGTGCCAGCTCACCATACGACAGGGTGAACACTGAAGCTTTCTTT. Translation: CASSPYDRVNTEAFF.